The T cell receptor beta chain described here comes from a study of T cells in Graves' hyperthyroidism and ophthalmopathy. Whole-study context: Initial diagnosis, before any treatment, was when peripheral blood was collected.

This clonotype occurred many times. Between the trimmed V and J ends, which lost 9 bases and 8 bases, there was a span of 17 bases. The CDR3 is made up of 13 amino acids. CDR1 is LNHNV, CDR2 YYDKDF, per germline (reference sequence). Graves' hyperthyroidism was deemed stable absent ophthalmopathy progression within 18 months. The source material, RNA transcripts, was used to amplify TCR beta CDR3 regions. With the HTBI primer set, the TCR CDR3 went through a first round of RT-PCR. TCRdb recomputed calls from the multiplex PCR reads with MiXCR, one row per CDR3 protein. The sample includes about 350,000 distinct CDR3 sequences, about 15% of them seen just once.

V gene TRBV15 combines with J gene TRBJ2-1, with D perhaps TRBD1 or TRBD2 (5 bases each). The sequence came from a woman in her 30s with Graves' hyperthyroidism. The sequencing input was blood. The CDR3 DNA is TGTGCCACTACCTTGGACCTGGGGGATGAGCAGTTCTTC. It codes for CATTLDLGDEQFF.